The clone carrying this T cell receptor beta chain appeared once. The antigen is undetermined. The sample is drawn from a study of metastatic and nonmetastatic thyroid tumors. Looking at the study overall: Repertoires from malignant and benign thyroid patients were compared across blood and tumor or nodule tissue.

Per the authors' pipeline: Clinicopathological groups supplied CDR3 differences that were used to build a distant-metastasis classifier for papillary thyroid cancer. TCRdb re-analyzed the PCR reads using MiXCR. In this record, the V and J calls reflect TCRdb's handling and not the investigators' own analysis. The repertoire has about 9,500 clones, roughly 30% of them found once; the top ten carry about a sixth. Overall study results and limits: The reported finding was significantly higher TCR beta diversity in malignant thyroid tumors relative to benign nodules, in blood and tumor.

Looked up from germline, CDR1 is DFQATT and CDR2 is SNEGSKA (reference sequence). V was cut by 5 bases and J by 3 bases, with 14 bases left in between. The CDR3 is 14 amino acids. Every patient underwent thyroid surgery untreated. The TCR sequence derives from a female donor with papillary thyroid cancer or a benign thyroid nodule (not recorded which). Some clones in this sample may be carry-over from other donors' samples. The chain recombines TRBV20-1 with TRBJ1-3, with D possibly TRBD1 on 5 matching bases. Material: adjacent normal tissue. CDR3 bases: TGCAGTGCTCAACGAGGGGTGTATGGAAACACCATATATTTT. Encoded protein: CSAQRGVYGNTIYF.